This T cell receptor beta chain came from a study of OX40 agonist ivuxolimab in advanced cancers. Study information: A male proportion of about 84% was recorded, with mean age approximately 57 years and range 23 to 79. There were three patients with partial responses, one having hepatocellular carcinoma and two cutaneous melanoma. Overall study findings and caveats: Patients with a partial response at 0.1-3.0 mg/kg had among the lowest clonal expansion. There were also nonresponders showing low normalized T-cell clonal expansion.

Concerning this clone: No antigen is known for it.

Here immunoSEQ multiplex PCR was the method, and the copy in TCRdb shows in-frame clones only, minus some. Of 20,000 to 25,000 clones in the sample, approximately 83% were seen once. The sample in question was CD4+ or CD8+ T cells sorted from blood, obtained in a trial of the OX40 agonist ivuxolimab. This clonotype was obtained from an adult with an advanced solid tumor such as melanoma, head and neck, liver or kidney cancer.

The CDR3: CASSQDPGGYGYTF. CDR3 DNA: TGCGCCAGCAGCCAAGATCCAGGGGGCTATGGCTACACCTTC. The chain employs TRBV4-1 and TRBJ1-2, with 7 bases lining up with TRBD1. CDR1 is MGHRA and CDR2 is YSYEKL in the germline V gene. The CDR3 loop spans 14 amino acids. V lost 0 bases to trimming and J lost 4 bases; unmatched junction nucleotides: 2.